Reported below is one T cell receptor beta chain. The source of the sample is a study of blood T cells in healthy people across ages. Trimming took off 5 bases at V and 7 bases at J, with 27 bases between the two ends. Germline V gene sequence: CDR1 DFQATT, CDR2 SNEGSKA (reference sequence). The CDR3 is 16 amino acids. Primed by a sample-barcoded 5' primer and a J-beta primer mix, a second PCR proceeded for roughly 7 to 11 cycles. TCRdb recomputed calls from the 5' RACE reads with MiXCR, one row per CDR3 protein. The data contain hundreds of thousands of distinct CDR3 sequences, about three fifths of them singletons.

The J gene is TRBJ2-7, the V gene TRBV20-1, with a possible D match to TRBD1 (5 bases). This receptor was identified in a young man in good health. The sample taken for sequencing was blood. This chain's CDR3 is CSAPNPKGKEAGEQYF. CDR3 DNA sequence: TGCAGTGCTCCAAACCCTAAGGGGAAGGAAGCTGGGGAGCAGTACTTC.